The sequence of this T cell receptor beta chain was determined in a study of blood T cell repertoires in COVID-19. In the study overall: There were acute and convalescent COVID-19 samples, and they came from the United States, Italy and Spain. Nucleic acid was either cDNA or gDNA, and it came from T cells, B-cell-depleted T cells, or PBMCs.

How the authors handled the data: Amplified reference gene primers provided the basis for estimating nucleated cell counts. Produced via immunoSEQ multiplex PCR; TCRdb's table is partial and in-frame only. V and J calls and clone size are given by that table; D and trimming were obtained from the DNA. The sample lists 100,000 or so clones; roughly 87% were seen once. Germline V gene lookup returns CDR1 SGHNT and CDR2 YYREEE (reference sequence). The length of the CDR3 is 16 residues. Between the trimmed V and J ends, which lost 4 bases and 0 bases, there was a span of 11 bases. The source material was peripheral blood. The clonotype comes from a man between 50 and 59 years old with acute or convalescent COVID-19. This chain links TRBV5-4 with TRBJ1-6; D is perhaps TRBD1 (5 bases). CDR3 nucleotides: TGTGCCAGCAGCGCGGGACGGAGCTCCTATAATTCACCCCTCCACTTT. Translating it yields CASSAGRSSYNSPLHF.